Listed below are T cell receptor beta chains from one sample, sequenced in a study of T cell clones after liver transplantation. These receptors have no identified antigens. Data came from immunoSEQ multiplex PCR; TCRdb stores just in-frame clones and leaves some out. The table includes 4,500 to 6,500 clones, 30% to 35% detected once. The sample comprised CD4+ T cells from cultured PBMCs. The receptors originated from a human patient who received a liver transplant. Some T cells may trace back to the graft donor. Each CDR3 is given with its conserved first and last residue. D genes are given only for firm matches. Some rows mark clone size as missing; the rest say once, few, many or name a class of expanded clone.

>.|TRBV5-1|TRBJ2-3|.
CASSFSAGLGTDTQYF
TGCGCCAGCAGCTTTTCAGCGGGCCTTGGCACAGATACGCAGTATTTT
>.|TRBV11-2|TRBJ2-3|.
CASSPGLSGNTDTQYF
TGTGCCAGCAGCCCTGGGTTGAGCGGCAACACAGATACGCAGTATTTT
>.|TRBV5-5|TRBJ2-3|.
CASSLVLTPSTDTQYF
TGTGCCAGCAGCTTGGTGCTGACCCCTAGCACAGATACGCAGTATTTT
>.|TRBV7-6|TRBJ2-5|.
CASSILPAREVREQYF
TGTGCCAGCAGTATCCTACCGGCCAGGGAGGTGAGGGAGCAGTACTTC
>hyperexpanded|TRBV10-3|TRBJ1-1|TRBD1
CAISAGRGQGTEAFF
TGTGCCATCAGTGCGGGTCGGGGACAGGGGACTGAAGCTTTCTTT
>medium-sized|TRBV28|TRBJ2-7|TRBD1
CASSSGTGNYEQYF
TGTGCCAGCAGTTCCGGGACAGGGAACTACGAGCAGTACTTC
>.|TRBV9|TRBJ2-2|TRBD2
CASSPKTGTTIGELFF
TGTGCCAGCAGCCCCAAAACCGGGACTACGATCGGGGAGCTGTTTTTT
>large|TRBV7-2|TRBJ1-5|.
CASSLGSGAGNQPQHF
TGTGCCAGCAGCTTAGGTTCAGGGGCAGGCAATCAGCCCCAGCATTTT
>.|TRBV7-2|TRBJ2-3|.
CASSSAADTQYF
TGTGCCAGCAGCTCGGCAGCAGATACGCAGTATTTT
>once|TRBV18|TRBJ1-3|.
CANSPQGSGNTIYF
TGTGCCAACTCACCACAGGGCTCTGGAAACACCATATATTTT
>.|TRBV7-2|TRBJ2-1|.
CASSLSRGYNEQFF
TGTGCCAGCAGCTTGTCCCGGGGGTACAATGAGCAGTTCTTC
>.|TRBV28|TRBJ1-6|.
CASSLSGSSYNSPLHF
TGTGCCAGCAGTTTATCCGGGAGCTCCTATAATTCACCCCTCCACTTT
>.|TRBV19|TRBJ1-1|.
CASRASTGTKNTEAFF
TGTGCCAGTAGAGCTTCTACCGGGACAAAGAACACTGAAGCTTTCTTT
>.|TRBV7-2|TRBJ2-5|.
CASTYGGRGQETQYF
TGTGCCAGCACTTATGGGGGGCGGGGCCAAGAGACCCAGTACTTC
>medium-sized|TRBV25-1|TRBJ2-1|TRBD2
CASSVPLAGVGNEQFF
TGTGCCAGCAGTGTACCCCTAGCGGGAGTTGGCAATGAGCAGTTCTTC
>.|TRBV7-8|TRBJ2-3|TRBD1
CASSFRQGGGVSTDTQYF
TGTGCCAGCAGCTTTAGACAGGGGGGAGGAGTAAGCACAGATACGCAGTATTTT
>.|TRBV7-9|TRBJ1-1|TRBD1
CASSLVGIAAGGSTEAFF
TGTGCCAGCAGCTTAGTGGGTATTGCGGCAGGGGGTTCGACTGAAGCTTTCTTT
>few|TRBV5-1|TRBJ2-3|TRBD2
CASSFGTSGGTDTQYF
TGCGCCAGCAGCTTCGGGACTAGCGGGGGCACAGATACGCAGTATTTT
>few|TRBV7-9|TRBJ1-6|.
CASSATGWGDSPLHF
TGTGCCAGCAGCGCGACGGGATGGGGGGATTCACCCCTCCACTTT
>.|TRBV7-9|TRBJ1-2|TRBD1
CASSISGTANYGYTF
TGTGCCAGCAGCATCTCCGGGACAGCTAACTATGGCTACACCTTC
>few|TRBV19|TRBJ2-7|.
CASSIGGDNIDEQYF
TGTGCCAGTAGTATTGGAGGGGATAACATCGACGAGCAGTACTTC
>few|TRBV19|TRBJ2-3|.
CASHPGAGSTDTQYF
TGTGCCAGTCATCCTGGGGCGGGAAGCACAGATACGCAGTATTTT
>.|TRBV6-1|TRBJ2-7|.
CASSKNSDPSYEQYF
TGTGCCAGCAGCAAGAACAGCGACCCCTCCTACGAGCAGTACTTC
>medium-sized|TRBV19|TRBJ1-2|.
CASSMGWETGNYGYTF
TGTGCCAGTAGTATGGGGTGGGAGACTGGGAACTATGGCTACACCTTC
>.|TRBV11-3|TRBJ2-6|TRBD1
CASSKDRGRSGANVLTF
TGTGCCAGCAGCAAAGACAGGGGGCGCTCGGGGGCCAACGTCCTGACTTTC
>.|TRBV7-9|TRBJ2-5|TRBD1
CASSLDTGGQETQYF
TGTGCCAGCAGCTTGGACACAGGGGGCCAAGAGACCCAGTACTTC
>few|TRBV6-1|TRBJ1-2|TRBD1
CASSRDRVYGYTF
TGTGCCAGCAGTCGGGACAGGGTCTATGGCTACACCTTC
>.|TRBV7-9|TRBJ2-1|TRBD2
CASSLGGAGHRYNEQFF
TGTGCCAGCAGCTTAGGTGGAGCGGGGCATAGATACAATGAGCAGTTCTTC
>.|TRBV5-1|TRBJ1-1|.
CASGQALRGPDTEAFF
TGCGCCAGCGGCCAAGCTCTCAGGGGCCCGGACACTGAAGCTTTCTTT
>few|TRBV7-6|TRBJ1-1|.
CASSSASSWTEAFF
TGTGCCAGCAGTTCTGCATCCTCTTGGACCGAAGCTTTCTTT
>.|TRBV7-4|TRBJ2-5|.
CASSLEGGGKTQYF
TGTGCCAGCAGCTTAGAAGGAGGGGGAAAGACCCAGTACTTC
>.|TRBV19|TRBJ2-7|.
CASSTQGGYEQYF
TGTGCCAGTAGTACGCAGGGAGGATACGAGCAGTACTTC
>.|TRBV10-3|TRBJ1-1|TRBD1
CASQRDRVVEAFF
TGTGCCAGCCAACGAGACAGGGTCGTGGAAGCTTTCTTT
>.|TRBV4-2|TRBJ1-4|.
CASSLQGAVEKLFF
TGTGCCAGCAGCTTACAGGGCGCTGTTGAAAAACTGTTTTTT